Listed below are T cell receptor beta chains from one sample, sequenced in a study of T cell responses to AZD1222 COVID-19 vaccine. Libraries were prepared by immunoSEQ multiplex PCR; TCRdb keeps only in-frame clonotypes and omits some of them. The data hold 90,000 to 150,000 clones, with around nine tenths observed a single time. The sample was peripheral blood, taken on day 0 of AZD1222 vaccination. Every receptor here comes from an adult in good health. CDR3s leave out the opening cysteine and the closing phenylalanine or tryptophan.

j_call: TRBJ1-2; v_call: TRBV29-1; cdr3_aa: SVTGQGAWGYT
j_call: TRBJ1-4; v_call: TRBV18; cdr3_aa: ASSPRRREKLF
j_call: TRBJ1-3; v_call: TRBV11-3; cdr3_aa: ASSPRELTGNTIY
j_call: TRBJ2-2; v_call: TRBV11-2; cdr3_aa: ASSLSGARTGELF
j_call: TRBJ2-1; v_call: TRBV30; cdr3_aa: AWTRGSYNEQF
j_call: TRBJ2-3; v_call: TRBV9; cdr3_aa: ASSLGTSGGATDTQY
j_call: TRBJ1-6; v_call: TRBV7-8; cdr3_aa: ASSLGPYMGSPLH
j_call: TRBJ1-1; v_call: TRBV4-1; cdr3_aa: ASSPLPGTGSTEAF
j_call: TRBJ2-2; v_call: TRBV5-5; cdr3_aa: ASSPSVGTGELF
j_call: TRBJ1-5; v_call: TRBV19; cdr3_aa: ASSMVRGNQPQH
j_call: TRBJ1-1; v_call: TRBV29-1; cdr3_aa: SVAGQRGTEAF
j_call: TRBJ1-5; v_call: TRBV28; cdr3_aa: ASSLDDSNQPQH
j_call: TRBJ2-1; v_call: TRBV7-9; cdr3_aa: ASSPTSGRAINEQF
j_call: TRBJ2-7; v_call: TRBV30; cdr3_aa: AWSMGSSYYEQY
j_call: TRBJ1-2; v_call: TRBV20-1; cdr3_aa: SARDFYGYT